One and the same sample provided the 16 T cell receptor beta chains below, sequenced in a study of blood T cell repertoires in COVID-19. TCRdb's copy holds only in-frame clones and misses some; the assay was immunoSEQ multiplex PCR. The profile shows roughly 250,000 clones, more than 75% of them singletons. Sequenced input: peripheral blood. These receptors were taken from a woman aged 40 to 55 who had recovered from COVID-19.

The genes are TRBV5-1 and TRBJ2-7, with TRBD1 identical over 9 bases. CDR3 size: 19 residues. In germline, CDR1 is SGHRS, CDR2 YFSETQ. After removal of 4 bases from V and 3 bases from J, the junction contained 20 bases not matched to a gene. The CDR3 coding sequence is TGCGCCAGCAGCCCAAACCGGGACAGGGTTGCGGGTACCCGCTACGAGCAGTACTTC. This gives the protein CASSPNRDRVAGTRYEQYF. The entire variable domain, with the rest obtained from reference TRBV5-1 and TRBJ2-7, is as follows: KAGVTQTPRYLIKTRGQQVTLSCSPISGHRSVSWYQQTPGQGLQFLFEYFSETQRNKGNFPGRFSGRQFSNSRSEMNVSTLELGDSALYLCASSPNRDRVAGTRYEQYFGPGTRLTVT.

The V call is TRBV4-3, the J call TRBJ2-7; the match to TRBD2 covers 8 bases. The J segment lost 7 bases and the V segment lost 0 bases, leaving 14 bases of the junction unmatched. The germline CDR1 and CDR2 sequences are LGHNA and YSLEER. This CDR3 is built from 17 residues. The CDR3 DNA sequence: TGCGCCAGCAGCCAAGACGAGTGGGTTGGACTAGCTGCGGAGCAGTACTTC. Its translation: CASSQDEWVGLAAEQYF.

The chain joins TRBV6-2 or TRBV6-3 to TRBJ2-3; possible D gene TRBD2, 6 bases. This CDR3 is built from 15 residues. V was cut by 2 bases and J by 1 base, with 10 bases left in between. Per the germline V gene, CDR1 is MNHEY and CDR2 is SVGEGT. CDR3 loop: CASSYGAGRTDTQYF. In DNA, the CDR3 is TGTGCCAGCAGTTACGGAGCGGGCCGCACAGATACGCAGTATTTT.

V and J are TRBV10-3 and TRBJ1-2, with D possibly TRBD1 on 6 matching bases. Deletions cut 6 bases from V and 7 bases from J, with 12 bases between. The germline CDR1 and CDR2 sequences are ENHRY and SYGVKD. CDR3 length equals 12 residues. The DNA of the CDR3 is TGTGCCATCAGGGGGGCAGGGGTTGGCTACACCTTC. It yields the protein CAIRGAGVGYTF.

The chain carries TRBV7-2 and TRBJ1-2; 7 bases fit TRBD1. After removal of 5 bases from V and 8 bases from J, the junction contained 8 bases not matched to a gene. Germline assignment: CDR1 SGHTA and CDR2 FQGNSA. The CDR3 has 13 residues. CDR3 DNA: TGTGCCAGCAGCCAGGGACAGTCGAGCGGCTACACCTTC. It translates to CASSQGQSSGYTF.

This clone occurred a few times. The CDR3 protein is CASSLATVPDTEAFF. CDR3 bases: TGTGCCAGCAGCTTAGCGACAGTTCCGGACACTGAAGCTTTCTTT. The rearrangement uses TRBV7-9 and TRBJ1-1, with D maybe TRBD1 (5 bases). Germline V gives CDR1 SEHNR, CDR2 FQNEAQ (reference sequence). The CDR3 runs to 15 residues. Trimming left V 0 bases short and J 3 bases short, with 11 bases between.

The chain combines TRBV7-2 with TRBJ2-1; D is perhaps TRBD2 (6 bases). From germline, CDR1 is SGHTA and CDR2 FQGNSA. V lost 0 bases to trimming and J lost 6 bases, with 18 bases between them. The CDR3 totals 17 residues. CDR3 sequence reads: CASSLAGGLGVTNEQFF. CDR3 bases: TGTGCCAGCAGCTTAGCGGGGGGTCTTGGGGTGACCAATGAGCAGTTCTTC.

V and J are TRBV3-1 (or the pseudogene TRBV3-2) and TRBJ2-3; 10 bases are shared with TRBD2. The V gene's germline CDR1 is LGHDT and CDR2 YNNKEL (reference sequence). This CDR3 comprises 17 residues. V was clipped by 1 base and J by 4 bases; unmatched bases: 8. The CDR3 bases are TGTGCCAGCAGCCAAGGGGCTAGCGGGAGTGGAGCAGATACGCAGTATTTT. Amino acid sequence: CASSQGASGSGADTQYF.

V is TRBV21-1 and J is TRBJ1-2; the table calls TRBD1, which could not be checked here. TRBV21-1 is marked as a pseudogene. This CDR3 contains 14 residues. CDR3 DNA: TGTGCCAGCAGCAAAGAACAGGGCAGGGCTGGCTACACCTTC. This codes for CASSKEQGRAGYTF.

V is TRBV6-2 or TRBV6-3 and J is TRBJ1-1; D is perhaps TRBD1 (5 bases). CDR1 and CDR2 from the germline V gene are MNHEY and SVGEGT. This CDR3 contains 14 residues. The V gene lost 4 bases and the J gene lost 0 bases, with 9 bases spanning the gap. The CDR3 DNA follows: TGTGCCAGCAGTTCTGGACACTTGAACACTGAAGCTTTCTTT. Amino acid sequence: CASSSGHLNTEAFF.

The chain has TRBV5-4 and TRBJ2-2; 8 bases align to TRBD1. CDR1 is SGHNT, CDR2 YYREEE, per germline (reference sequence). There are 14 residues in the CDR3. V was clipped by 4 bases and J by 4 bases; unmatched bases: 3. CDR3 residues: CASSRTGTTGELFF. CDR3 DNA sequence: TGTGCCAGCAGCAGGACAGGGACCACCGGGGAGCTGTTTTTT.

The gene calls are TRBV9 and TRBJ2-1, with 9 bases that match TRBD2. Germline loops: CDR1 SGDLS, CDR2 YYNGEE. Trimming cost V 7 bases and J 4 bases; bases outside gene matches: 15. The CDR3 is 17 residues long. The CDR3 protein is CASSPPPGGRAYNEQFF. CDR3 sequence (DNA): TGTGCCAGCTCTCCCCCCCCCGGCGGGAGGGCTTACAATGAGCAGTTCTTC.

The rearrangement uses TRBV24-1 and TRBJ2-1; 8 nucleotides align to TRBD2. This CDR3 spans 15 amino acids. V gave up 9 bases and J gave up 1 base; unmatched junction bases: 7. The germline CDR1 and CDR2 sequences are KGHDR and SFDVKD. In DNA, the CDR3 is TGTGCCACCGAACCCGGGACTAGGTCCTACAATGAGCAGTTCTTC. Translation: CATEPGTRSYNEQFF.

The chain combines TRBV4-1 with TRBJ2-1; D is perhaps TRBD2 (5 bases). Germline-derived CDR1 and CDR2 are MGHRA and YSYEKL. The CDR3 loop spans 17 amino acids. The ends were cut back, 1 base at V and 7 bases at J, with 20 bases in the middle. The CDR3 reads CASSQVSASSTGNEQFF. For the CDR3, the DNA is TGCGCCAGCAGCCAAGTTAGTGCGTCCAGTACGGGAAATGAGCAGTTCTTC.

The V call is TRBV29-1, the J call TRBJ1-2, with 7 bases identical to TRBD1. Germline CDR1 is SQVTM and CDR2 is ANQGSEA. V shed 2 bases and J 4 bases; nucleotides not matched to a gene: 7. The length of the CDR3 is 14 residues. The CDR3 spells CSVEKATGLYGYTF. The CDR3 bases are TGCAGCGTTGAAAAGGCGACAGGGCTCTATGGCTACACCTTC. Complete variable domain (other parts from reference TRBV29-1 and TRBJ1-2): SAVISQKPSRDICQRGTSLTIQCQVDSQVTMMFWYRQQPGQSLTLIATANQGSEATYESGFVIDKFPISRPNLTFSTLTVSNMSPEDSSIYLCSVEKATGLYGYTFGSGTRLTVV.

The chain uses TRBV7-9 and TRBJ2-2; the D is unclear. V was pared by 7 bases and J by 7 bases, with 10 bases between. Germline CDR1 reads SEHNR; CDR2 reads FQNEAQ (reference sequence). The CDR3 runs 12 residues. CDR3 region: CASTTSVGELFF. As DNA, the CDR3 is TGTGCCAGCACGACTTCGGTCGGGGAGCTGTTTTTT.